This T cell receptor (beta chain) comes out of a study of neurological immune-mediated disorders. This clonotype was detected many times. Its antigen remains unidentified. Every sequencing run generated in excess of 180 million TCR-beta sequences. These sequences covered 15-18 subjects. TCRdb reanalysed the 5' RACE reads using MiXCR and keeps one entry per CDR3 protein. Of more than 95,000 distinct CDR3 sequences listed, about 10% are singletons. The sample's time point: longitudinal time-point 3. Unsorted libraries were generated from 2 million PBMCs held at -80 degrees C. Germline V CDR1 and CDR2: SEHNR, FQNEAQ (reference sequence). This CDR3 spans 15 amino acids. Germline trimming cut 7 bases from V and 0 bases from J; bases unmatched to any gene: 5. Regarding the study as a whole: Levels of TCR clonal expansion peaked in HTLV-1-associated myelopathy and reached their lowest in multiple sclerosis, under those of healthy controls.

This TCR was sampled from a female donor with HTLV-1-associated myelopathy (HAM/TSP). This sequence joins TRBV7-9 and TRBJ2-2; 7 nucleotides line up with TRBD1. The source material was PBMCs. The CDR3 loop is CASTLQGANTGELFF. The CDR3 region has the DNA TGTGCCAGCACCCTCCAGGGGGCGAACACCGGGGAGCTGTTTTTT.